This T cell receptor beta chain was sequenced for a study of radiotherapy plus CTLA-4 blockade in lung cancer. CDR3 length equals 14 residues. Germline trimming cut 10 bases from V and 3 bases from J; bases unmatched to any gene: 7. Germline-derived CDR1 and CDR2 are MDHEN and SYDVKM. This table comes from immunoSEQ multiplex PCR, and its TCRdb copy is limited to in-frame clones, with some not included. Of about 88,000 clones detected, 72% appear once; the ten largest clones hold over 11%. Specimen: peripheral blood, collected from a patient treated with radiotherapy plus ipilimumab. The sequence derives from a human donor with non-small cell lung cancer that progressed on radiotherapy plus ipilimumab. The chain couples TRBV28 to TRBJ1-2, with 11 nucleotides matching TRBD1. CDR3: CATLGQGADYGYTF. For the CDR3, the DNA is TGTGCCACCCTTGGACAGGGGGCGGACTATGGCTACACCTTC.